This T cell receptor beta chain was observed in a study of cytomegalovirus exposure and HLA in healthy donors. Notes on the study in general: Analysis performed later showed TCR beta chains linked to HLA being more clonally expanded than equally common others. Apparent HLA restriction characterized most CMV-associated TCR beta chains in a later analysis.

The V segment lost 8 bases and the J segment 5 bases; nucleotides outside the gene matches: 12. The CDR3 totals 14 residues. The germline V gene encodes CDR1 GTSNPN and CDR2 SVGIG (reference sequence). Every donor was a healthy person donating bone marrow. With respect to this clone: No antigen is known for it.

The PCR contained 60 Vbeta and 13 Jbeta primers. Only in-frame clones appear in the TCRdb table, and some are missing; sequencing was by immunoSEQ multiplex PCR. The sample comprises 100,000 to 150,000 clones, just under 75% of which are singletons, and around 4.8% rests with the top ten. The sequenced material came from PBMCs. This clonotype was sampled from a man aged 55 to 70 in good health and CMV-seropositive. V usage is TRBV30 and J usage is TRBJ2-3; TRBD1 agrees at 8 bases. The CDR3 DNA reads TGTGCCAGGGAGGCTCAGGGGGCCAAAGATACGCAGTATTTT. Translating gives CAREAQGAKDTQYF.